Below are 19 T cell receptor beta chains sequenced from a single sample in a study of response to subunit inactivated influenza vaccine. TCRdb used MiXCR to reprocess the RT-PCR reads, holding one entry per CDR3 protein. The table has more than 150,000 distinct CDR3 sequences, around 9.2% seen once. The sample consisted of non-naive T cells sorted from PBMCs, taken on the day of vaccination. These TCRs come from a man over 45 who received an inactivated influenza vaccine.

This clonotype was observed a few times. This chain links TRBV12-3 or TRBV12-4 with TRBJ2-3; a possible D gene is TRBD1 (7 bases). V was shortened by 3 bases and J by 13 bases, with 20 bases between the two germline ends. The CDR3 spans 14 residues. This chain's CDR3 is CASSLGGTVESKYF. The CDR3 nucleotides read TGTGCCAGCAGTTTGGGCGGGACAGTCGAATCCAAGTATTTT.

This clonotype was detected a few times. The chain carries TRBV2 and TRBJ2-7, with D possibly being TRBD2 (6 bases). CDR3 length: 14 residues. Trimming stripped 6 bases from V and 5 bases from J, with 17 bases between. Germline V gives CDR1 SNHLY, CDR2 FYNNEI. DNA for the CDR3: TGTGCCAGCAGCGAGGCCCATCCGGGAGACGAGCAGTACTTC. Translating gives CASSEAHPGDEQYF.

This clonotype was observed at least ten times. CDR3 DNA sequence: TGCGCCAGCAGCTTAACGGGGGTAAACACTGAAGCTTTCTTT. It yields the protein CASSLTGVNTEAFF. This sequence joins TRBV5-1 and TRBJ1-1, with D maybe TRBD1 (5 bases). V shed 2 bases and J shed 2 bases, with 10 bases lying between them. CDR1 is SGHRS, CDR2 YFSETQ, per germline. The length of the CDR3 is 14 residues.

In its sample, this clonotype was seen many times. The V call is TRBV3-1, the J call TRBJ2-7; perhaps TRBD1 as D (6 bases). This CDR3 comprises 15 residues. CDR1 and CDR2 (germline): LGHDT, YNNKEL (reference sequence). V was shortened by 1 base and J by 4 bases, with 14 bases between the two germline ends. CDR3 protein: CASSQGTGGMYEQYF. The CDR3 DNA sequence: TGTGCCAGCAGCCAAGGAACTGGGGGCATGTACGAGCAGTACTTC.

V usage is TRBV7-3 and J usage is TRBJ1-1, with D maybe TRBD1 (5 bases). Trimming removed 1 base from V and 3 bases from J, with 9 bases in between. CDR1 is SGHTA, CDR2 FQGTGA, per germline. The CDR3 loop spans 14 amino acids. The CDR3 here is CASSLRGSYTEAFF. CDR3 nucleotides: TGTGCCAGCAGCTTAAGGGGCAGCTACACTGAAGCTTTCTTT.

The chain links TRBV27 to TRBJ2-2; D not resolved. Germline V lookup: CDR1 MNHEY, CDR2 SMNVEV (reference sequence). CDR3 length: 11 amino acids. Trimming took 4 bases from V and 7 from J, leaving 4 bases between them. DNA of the CDR3: TGTGCCAGCAGTTATGACGGGGAGCTGTTTTTT. This codes for CASSYDGELFF.

In its sample, this clonotype was seen many times. The rearrangement links TRBV12-3 or TRBV12-4 to TRBJ2-2; D is uncertain. Trimming removed 2 bases at V and 6 bases at J, with 10 bases between. The CDR3 has 14 residues. CDR3 coding DNA: TGTGCCAGCAGTTTATCGGCCCAAGCCGGGGAGCTGTTTTTT. Protein sequence: CASSLSAQAGELFF.

This clonotype was counted ten times or more. This chain joins TRBV6-1 and TRBJ2-1; 12 bases fit TRBD2. The CDR3 spans 15 residues. Per germline, CDR1 MNHNS and CDR2 SASEGT. Trimming cost V 5 bases and J 7 bases; bases outside gene matches: 6. CDR3: CASSKTSGGRNEQFF. CDR3 bases: TGTGCCAGCAGTAAGACTAGCGGGGGAAGGAATGAGCAGTTCTTC.

This clonotype was seen ten or more times. The rearrangement uses TRBV12-3 or TRBV12-4 and TRBJ2-5; tentatively, D is TRBD1 (5 bases). The CDR3 has 12 residues. The germline V and J ends were trimmed by 4 bases and 3 bases, with 6 bases remaining between them. The CDR3 here is CASSSGKETQYF. In nucleotides, the CDR3 is TGTGCCAGCAGTTCAGGGAAAGAGACCCAGTACTTC.

This clonotype was found a few times. This chain joins TRBV15 and TRBJ1-1; 7 bases map to TRBD1. This CDR3 has 12 residues. Per the germline V gene, CDR1 is LNHNV and CDR2 is YYDKDF (reference sequence). Trimming removed 3 bases from V and 7 bases from J; junction bases left unmatched: 2. For the CDR3, the DNA is TGTGCCACCAGCAGCCGGGACAGTGAAGCTTTCTTT. Translating gives CATSSRDSEAFF.

This clonotype was picked up a small number of times. This chain uses TRBV20-1 with TRBJ2-7; D perhaps matches TRBD1 (5 bases). Germline V gene lookup returns CDR1 DFQATT and CDR2 SNEGSKA (reference sequence). Trimming left V 0 bases short and J 4 bases short, with 7 bases between. The CDR3 extends over 12 amino acids. The CDR3 DNA follows: TGCAGTGCTAGAGATGCAGGGTACGAGCAGTACTTC. This gives the protein CSARDAGYEQYF.

The CDR3 DNA is TGCGCCAGCAGCAGGGGACTAGAAGAGGAAGAGACCCAGTACTTC. Its translation: CASSRGLEEEETQYF. The chain employs TRBV5-1 and TRBJ2-5, with 8 positions matching TRBD2. V was clipped by 4 bases and J by 3 bases; unmatched bases: 8. Germline lookup yields CDR1 SGHRS and CDR2 YFSETQ. This CDR3 spans 15 amino acids.

This clonotype was seen at least ten times. The chain carries TRBV29-1 and TRBJ2-1, with 8 nucleotides matching TRBD1. Germline trimming cut 4 bases from V and 1 base from J; bases unmatched to any gene: 18. Germline lookup yields CDR1 SQVTM and CDR2 ANQGSEA. CDR3 size: 19 residues. The CDR3 sequence is CSVALRQGSISRSYNEQFF. DNA for the CDR3: TGCAGCGTTGCCCTTCGACAGGGGTCGATTTCTCGGTCCTACAATGAGCAGTTCTTC.

In this sample, this clonotype turned up a few times. The genes are TRBV3-1 and TRBJ2-5; weak D call: TRBD1 (5 bases). The CDR3 has 14 residues. Per germline, CDR1 LGHDT and CDR2 YNNKEL (reference sequence). V lost 4 bases and J lost 2, with 11 bases in between. The CDR3 here is CASSLRTPQETQYF. As DNA, the CDR3 is TGTGCCAGCAGCCTCCGGACACCTCAAGAGACCCAGTACTTC.

This clonotype was picked up many times. The chain is built from TRBV4-3 and TRBJ1-3; D is undetermined. Per germline, CDR1 LGHNA and CDR2 YSLEER. The CDR3 consists of 15 residues. V was clipped by 0 bases and J by 7 bases, with 13 bases between them. CDR3 bases: TGCGCCAGCAGCCAAGATGAATTGGTGGAGAACACCATATATTTT. As protein: CASSQDELVENTIYF.

This clonotype was counted only a few times. The chain joins TRBV5-1 to TRBJ2-5; D gene uncertain. Germline assignment: CDR1 SGHRS and CDR2 YFSETQ. V lost 7 bases, J lost 2 bases, and 15 bases lay in between. This CDR3 has 14 residues. CDR3 DNA sequence: TGCGCCAGCTTGGCCCCGACAATTCAAGAGACCCAGTACTTC. This gives the protein CASLAPTIQETQYF.

The chain recombines TRBV6-1 with TRBJ2-5; possibly TRBD2 for D (6 bases). The CDR3 is 13 residues long. In germline, CDR1 is MNHNS, CDR2 SASEGT. Trimming took 6 bases from V and 5 from J, leaving 13 bases between them. This chain's CDR3 is CASRRRGWETQYF. The CDR3 DNA reads as TGTGCCAGCAGACGCCGGGGGTGGGAGACCCAGTACTTC.

In this sample, this clonotype turned up many times. The chain uses TRBV7-7 and TRBJ2-2; D is perhaps TRBD1 or TRBD2 (5 bases each). The CDR3 extends over 15 amino acids. The V and J ends lost 5 bases and 8 bases respectively, with 18 bases between them. Germline V gives CDR1 SSHAT, CDR2 FNYEAQ (reference sequence). The CDR3 region is CASSPDSEGSGELFF. In DNA form, the CDR3 reads TGTGCCAGCAGCCCAGACAGCGAGGGTTCGGGGGAGCTGTTTTTT.

The CDR3 bases are TGTGCCAGCACAACGGGAGTGGAGACCCAGTACTTC. Its protein product is CASTTGVETQYF. The chain joins TRBV28 to TRBJ2-5; weak D call: TRBD2 (6 bases). Germline assignment: CDR1 MDHEN and CDR2 SYDVKM. The length of the CDR3 is 12 residues. V shed 7 bases and J shed 5 bases, with 11 bases lying between them.